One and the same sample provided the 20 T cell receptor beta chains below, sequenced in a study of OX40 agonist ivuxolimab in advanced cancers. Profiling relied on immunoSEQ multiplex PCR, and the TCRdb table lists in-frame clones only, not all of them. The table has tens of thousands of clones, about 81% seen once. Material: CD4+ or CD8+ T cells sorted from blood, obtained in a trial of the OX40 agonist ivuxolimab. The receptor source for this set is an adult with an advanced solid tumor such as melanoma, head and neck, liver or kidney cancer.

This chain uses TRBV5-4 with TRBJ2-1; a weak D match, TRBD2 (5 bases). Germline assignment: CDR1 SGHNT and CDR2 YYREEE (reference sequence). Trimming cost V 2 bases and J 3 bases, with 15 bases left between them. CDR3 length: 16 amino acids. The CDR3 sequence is CASSLPSGTLYNEQFF. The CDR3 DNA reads TGTGCCAGCAGCTTACCGAGCGGAACCCTCTACAATGAGCAGTTCTTC. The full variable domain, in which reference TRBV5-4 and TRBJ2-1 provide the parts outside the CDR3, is ETGVTQSPTHLIKTRGQQVTLRCSSQSGHNTVSWYQQALGQGPQFIFQYYREEENGRGNFPPRFSGLQFPNYSSELNVNALELDDSALYLCASSLPSGTLYNEQFFGPGTRLTVL.

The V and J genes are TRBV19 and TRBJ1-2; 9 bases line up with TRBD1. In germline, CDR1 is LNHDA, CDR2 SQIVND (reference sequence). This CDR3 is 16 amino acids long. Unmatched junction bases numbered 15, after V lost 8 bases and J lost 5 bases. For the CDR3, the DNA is TGTGCCAGTGGACGGACCGGGACAGGGCAGTTTTATGGCTACACCTTC. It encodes CASGRTGTGQFYGYTF.

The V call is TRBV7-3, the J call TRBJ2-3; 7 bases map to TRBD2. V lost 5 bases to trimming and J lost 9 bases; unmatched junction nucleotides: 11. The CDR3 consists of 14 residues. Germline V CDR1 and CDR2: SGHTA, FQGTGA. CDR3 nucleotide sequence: TGTGCCAGCAGCCCTAACAGCGGGGCCGGCACGCAGTATTTT. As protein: CASSPNSGAGTQYF.

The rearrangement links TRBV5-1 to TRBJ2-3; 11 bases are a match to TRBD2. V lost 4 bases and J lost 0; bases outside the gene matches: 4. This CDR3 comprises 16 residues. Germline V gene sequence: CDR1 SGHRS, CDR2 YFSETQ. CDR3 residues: CASSPGLAGSTDTQYF. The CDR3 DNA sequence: TGCGCCAGCAGCCCCGGACTAGCGGGTAGCACAGATACGCAGTATTTT.

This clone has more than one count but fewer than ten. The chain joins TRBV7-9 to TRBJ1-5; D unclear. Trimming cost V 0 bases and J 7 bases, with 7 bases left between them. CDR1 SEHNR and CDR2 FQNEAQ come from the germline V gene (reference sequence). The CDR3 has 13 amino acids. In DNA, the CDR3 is TGTGCCAGCAGCTTAGCGCAGGACCAGCCCCAGCATTTT. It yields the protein CASSLAQDQPQHF.

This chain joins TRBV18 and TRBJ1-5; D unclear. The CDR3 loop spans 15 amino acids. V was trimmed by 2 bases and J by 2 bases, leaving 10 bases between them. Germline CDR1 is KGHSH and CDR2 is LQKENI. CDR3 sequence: CASSPTASGNQPQHF. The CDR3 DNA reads TGTGCCAGCTCACCAACGGCCTCGGGCAATCAGCCCCAGCATTTT.

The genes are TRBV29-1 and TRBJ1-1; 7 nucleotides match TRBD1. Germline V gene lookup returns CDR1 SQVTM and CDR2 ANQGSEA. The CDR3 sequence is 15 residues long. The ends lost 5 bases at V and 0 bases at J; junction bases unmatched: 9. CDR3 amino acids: CSVPLGGTVNTEAFF. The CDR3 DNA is TGCAGCGTTCCCTTGGGAGGGACAGTGAACACTGAAGCTTTCTTT.

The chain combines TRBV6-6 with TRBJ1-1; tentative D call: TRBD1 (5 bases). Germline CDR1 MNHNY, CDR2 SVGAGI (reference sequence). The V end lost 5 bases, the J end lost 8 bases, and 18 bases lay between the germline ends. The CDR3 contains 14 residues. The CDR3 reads CASSGQKGWREAFF. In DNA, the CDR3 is TGTGCCAGCAGTGGGCAGAAGGGGTGGAGAGAAGCTTTCTTT.

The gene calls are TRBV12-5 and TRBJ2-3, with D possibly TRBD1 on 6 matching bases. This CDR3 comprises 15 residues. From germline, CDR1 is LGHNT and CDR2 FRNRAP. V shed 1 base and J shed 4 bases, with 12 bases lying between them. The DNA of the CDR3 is TGTGCTAGTGGTTTGGACGGACAGACCTCAGATACGCAGTATTTT. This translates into CASGLDGQTSDTQYF.

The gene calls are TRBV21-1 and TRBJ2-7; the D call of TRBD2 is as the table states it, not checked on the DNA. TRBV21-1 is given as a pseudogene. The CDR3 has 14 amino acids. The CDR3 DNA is TGTGCCAGCAGTCTGGGGGGACCCGGCGACGAGCAGTACTTC. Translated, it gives CASSLGGPGDEQYF.

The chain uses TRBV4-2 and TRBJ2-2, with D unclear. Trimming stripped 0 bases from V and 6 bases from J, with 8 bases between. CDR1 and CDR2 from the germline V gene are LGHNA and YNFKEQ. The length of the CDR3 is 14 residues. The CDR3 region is CASSQDNSPGELFF. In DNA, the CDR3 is TGTGCCAGCAGCCAAGACAACAGCCCCGGGGAGCTGTTTTTT.

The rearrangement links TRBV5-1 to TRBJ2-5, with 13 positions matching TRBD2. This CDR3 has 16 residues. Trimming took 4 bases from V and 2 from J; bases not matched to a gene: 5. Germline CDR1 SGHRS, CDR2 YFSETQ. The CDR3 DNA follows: TGCGCCAGCAGCACCGGACTAGCGGGGGTACAAGAGACCCAGTACTTC. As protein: CASSTGLAGVQETQYF.

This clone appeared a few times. For the CDR3, the DNA is TGTGCCAGCAGTTTGGCGGGAGGGCCTTGGCAGTATTTT. It encodes CASSLAGGPWQYF. This chain links TRBV28 with TRBJ2-3; 9 bases map to TRBD2. The CDR3 consists of 13 residues. Germline V gene lookup returns CDR1 MDHEN and CDR2 SYDVKM. Losses at the gene ends were 3 bases for V and 11 bases for J; bases not matched to a gene: 6.

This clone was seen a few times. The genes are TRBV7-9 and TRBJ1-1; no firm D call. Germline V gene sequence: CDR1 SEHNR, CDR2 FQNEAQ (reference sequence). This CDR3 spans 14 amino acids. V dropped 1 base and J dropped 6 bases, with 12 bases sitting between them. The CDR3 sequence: CASSLEQARAEAFF. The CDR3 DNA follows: TGTGCCAGCAGCTTAGAGCAGGCGCGGGCTGAAGCTTTCTTT.

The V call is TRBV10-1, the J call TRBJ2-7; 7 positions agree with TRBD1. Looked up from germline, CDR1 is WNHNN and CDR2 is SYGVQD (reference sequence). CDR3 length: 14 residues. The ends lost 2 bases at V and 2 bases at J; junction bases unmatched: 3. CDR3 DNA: TGCGCCAGCAGTGAGGGGCAGGGGGCCTACGAGCAGTACTTC. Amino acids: CASSEGQGAYEQYF.

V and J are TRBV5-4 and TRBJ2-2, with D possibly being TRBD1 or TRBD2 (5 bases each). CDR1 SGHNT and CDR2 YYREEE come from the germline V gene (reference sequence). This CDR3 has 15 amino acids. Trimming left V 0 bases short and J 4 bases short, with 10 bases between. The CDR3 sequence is CASSLGGSGTGELFF. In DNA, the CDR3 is TGTGCCAGCAGCTTGGGGGGGTCGGGCACCGGGGAGCTGTTTTTT.

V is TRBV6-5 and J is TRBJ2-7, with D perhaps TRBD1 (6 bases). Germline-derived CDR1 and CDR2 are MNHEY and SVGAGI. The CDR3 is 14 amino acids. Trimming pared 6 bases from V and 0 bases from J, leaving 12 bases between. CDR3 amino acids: CASRRTGTSYEQYF. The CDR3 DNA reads TGTGCCAGCAGGCGTACAGGGACCTCCTACGAGCAGTACTTC.

This CDR3 reads CSVAQTGAYGYTF. The CDR3 DNA reads as TGCAGCGTTGCCCAAACAGGGGCCTATGGCTACACCTTC. The chain combines TRBV29-1 with TRBJ1-2, with TRBD1 matching 7 bases. The CDR3 is 13 amino acids. V dropped 4 bases and J dropped 4; count of bases not matched to a gene: 6. The V gene's germline CDR1 is SQVTM and CDR2 ANQGSEA. The full variable domain, rest sourced from reference TRBV29-1 and TRBJ1-2, is SAVISQKPSRDICQRGTSLTIQCQVDSQVTMMFWYRQQPGQSLTLIATANQGSEATYESGFVIDKFPISRPNLTFSTLTVSNMSPEDSSIYLCSVAQTGAYGYTFGSGTRLTVV.

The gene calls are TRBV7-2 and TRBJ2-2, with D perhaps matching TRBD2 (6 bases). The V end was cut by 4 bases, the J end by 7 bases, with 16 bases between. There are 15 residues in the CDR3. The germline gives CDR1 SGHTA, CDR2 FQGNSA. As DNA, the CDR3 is TGTGCCAGCAGCTACGTGATTAGCGGCCGCGGGGAGCTGTTTTTT. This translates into CASSYVISGRGELFF.

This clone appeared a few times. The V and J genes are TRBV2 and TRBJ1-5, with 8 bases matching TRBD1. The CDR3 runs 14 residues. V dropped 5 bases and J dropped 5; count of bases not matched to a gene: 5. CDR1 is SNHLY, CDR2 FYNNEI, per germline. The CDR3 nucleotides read TGTGCCAGCAGTCTTGGACAGGGATATCAGCCCCAGCATTTT. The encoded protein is CASSLGQGYQPQHF.